A single sample is the source of the 29 T cell receptor beta chains below, sequenced in a study of T cells in Graves' hyperthyroidism and ophthalmopathy (dated by TCRdb to between 2018 and 2021). Libraries were prepared through multiplex PCR. TCRdb shows the sequencer as Illumina HiSeq 2000. TCR beta CDR3 regions were amplified from RNA transcripts. The first round of RT-PCR for the TCR CDR3 was performed with the HTBI primer set and the Qiagen OneStep RT-PCR kit. The raw public data were reprocessed by TCRdb itself: fastp quality trimming at Q25, MiXCR clonotype calling, in-frame beta chains only. Identical CDR3 protein sequences are pooled into one entry, listed with their most common genes and DNA. For this sample the table gives under 350,000 distinct CDR3 sequences, of which 18% were detected only once. Around 47% of the sample is taken by the ten largest. Sequencing was carried out using blood. The receptor source for this set is a woman between 45 and 60 years old with Graves' hyperthyroidism.

In DNA form, the CDR3 reads TGTGCCAGCAGTGGTGGGCAATGGAATGAAAAACTGTTTTTT. It translates to CASSGGQWNEKLFF. The chain joins TRBV6-1 to TRBJ1-4, with D unresolved. The V end was cut by 4 bases, the J end by 5 bases, with 11 bases between. This CDR3 contains 14 residues. Germline values: CDR1 MNHNS, CDR2 SASEGT.

This clonotype was seen only a few times. The rearrangement links TRBV12-3 or TRBV12-4 to TRBJ2-1; 9 bases fit TRBD1. With 2 bases clipped from V and 9 bases from J, the junction kept 8 bases outside the gene matches. CDR3 length: 15 residues. In nucleotides, the CDR3 is TGTGCCAGCAGTTTACAGGGACAGGGTTCACGTGAGCAGTTCTTC. Protein product: CASSLQGQGSREQFF.

In regard to this clonotype: A much larger clonotype is one base distant, so this may be a read error. V usage is TRBV20-1 and J usage is TRBJ1-5; 7 nucleotides match TRBD1. The CDR3 is made up of 15 amino acids. In germline, CDR1 is DFQATT, CDR2 SNEGSKA (reference sequence). For the CDR3, the DNA is TGCGGTGCTCGCCGAACAGACAGGGACAATCAGCCCCAGCATTTT. Translated: CGARRTDRDNQPQHF.

For this clonotype: One base away lies a much larger clone, so this may be a sequencing read error. The V and J genes are TRBV2 and TRBJ1-2; 7 bases are shared with TRBD1. The CDR3 totals 16 residues. V trimming: 7 bases; J trimming: 5 bases; junction bases outside the gene matches: 16. Germline assignment: CDR1 SNHLY and CDR2 FYNNEI. The CDR3 is CASNAREGGQRYGYTF. The CDR3 coding sequence is TGTGCCAGCAATGCCAGGGAAGGGGGACAGAGGTATGGCTACACCTTC. Variable domain in full (rest from reference TRBV2 and TRBJ1-2): EPEVTQTPSHQVTQMGQEVILRCVPISNHLYFYWYRQILGQKVEFLVSFYNNEISEKSEIFDDQFSVERPDGSNFTLKIRSTKLEDSAMYFCASNAREGGQRYGYTFGSGTRLTVV.

This clonotype was seen ten or more times. The rearrangement links TRBV19 to TRBJ2-5, with 9 bases lining up with TRBD2. Per the germline V gene, CDR1 is LNHDA and CDR2 is SQIVND (reference sequence). There are 18 residues in the CDR3. V shed 0 bases, J shed 3 bases, and the junction held 11 bases outside the gene matches. The CDR3 loop reads CASSIDLLGASGEETQYF. CDR3 sequence (DNA): TGTGCCAGTAGTATAGATCTATTGGGGGCTAGCGGGGAAGAGACCCAGTACTTC. Complete variable domain (other parts from reference TRBV19 and TRBJ2-5): DGGITQSPKYLFRKEGQNVTLSCEQNLNHDAMYWYRQDPGQGLRLIYYSQIVNDFQKGDIAEGYSVSREKKESFPLTVTSAQKNPTAFYLCASSIDLLGASGEETQYFGPGTRLLVL.

This clonotype was recorded at least ten times. The chain has TRBV20-1 and TRBJ2-7, with D possibly matching TRBD2 (6 bases). V dropped 1 base and J dropped 1 base, with 8 bases sitting between them. Per the germline V gene, CDR1 is DFQATT and CDR2 is SNEGSKA (reference sequence). The CDR3 consists of 13 residues. The CDR3 sequence is CSARGTISYEQYF. The DNA of the CDR3 is TGCAGTGCTAGAGGGACTATATCCTACGAGCAGTACTTC.

V and J are TRBV2 and TRBJ2-1; D not resolved. The CDR3 has 10 residues. Trimming stripped 6 bases from V and 8 bases from J, with 5 bases between. Per the germline V gene, CDR1 is SNHLY and CDR2 is FYNNEI. CDR3 sequence reads: CASRTDEQFF. For the CDR3, the DNA is TGTGCCAGCAGGACGGATGAGCAGTTCTTC.

This clonotype was found once. The chain is built from TRBV29-1 and TRBJ2-5, with unresolved D. V lost 3 bases to trimming and J lost 3 bases, with 11 bases between them. The CDR3 totals 13 residues. Looked up from germline, CDR1 is SQVTM and CDR2 is ANQGSEA. CDR3 nucleotides: TGCAGCGTTGACCAGGCCTTCAAAGAGACCCAGTACTTC. Its translation is CSVDQAFKETQYF.

This clonotype showed up just a few times. V and J are TRBV7-9 and TRBJ2-5; D remains ambiguous. V was shortened by 1 base and J by 5 bases, with 14 bases between the two germline ends. The CDR3 contains 15 residues. Germline CDR1 SEHNR, CDR2 FQNEAQ (reference sequence). The CDR3 DNA follows: TGTGCCAGCAGCTTAGTAGGGCGCCCCGGGGAGACCCAGTACTTC. This gives the protein CASSLVGRPGETQYF.

This clonotype has just a few counts. This chain joins TRBV10-2 and TRBJ2-3, with 16 nucleotides matching TRBD2. The CDR3 has 17 amino acids. Trimming removed 6 bases from V and 2 bases from J; junction bases left unmatched: 5. Germline values: CDR1 WSHSY, CDR2 SAAADI. The CDR3 here is CASRIGTSGGDTDTQYF. CDR3 nucleotide sequence: TGCGCCAGCAGAATCGGGACTAGCGGGGGGGACACAGATACGCAGTATTTT.

This clonotype has only a few counts. The chain carries TRBV11-2 and TRBJ2-5; D uncertain. Germline V CDR1 and CDR2: SGHAT, FQNNGV. The CDR3 spans 15 residues. Trimming cost V 0 bases and J 7 bases, with 15 bases left between them. The CDR3 sequence: CASSLEKGSFVTQYF. The CDR3 bases are TGTGCCAGCAGCTTAGAGAAAGGTAGCTTCGTGACCCAGTACTTC.

V usage is TRBV28 and J usage is TRBJ1-2, with D tentatively TRBD1 (6 bases). V was shortened by 4 bases and J by 8 bases, with 17 bases between the two germline ends. The CDR3 has 14 amino acids. CDR1 and CDR2 from the germline V gene are MDHEN and SYDVKM. The CDR3 loop reads CASSYAGGGQGYTF. The CDR3 coding sequence is TGTGCCAGCAGTTATGCGGGGGGGGGGCAAGGCTACACCTTC.

This clonotype turned up a few times. The chain couples TRBV5-6 to TRBJ2-7, with D possibly matching TRBD1 (6 bases). From germline, CDR1 is SGHDT and CDR2 YYEEEE. V lost 4 bases to trimming and J lost 5 bases, with 16 bases between them. The CDR3 spans 14 residues. DNA for the CDR3: TGTGCCAGCAGCACGGCAACAGGGCTCAACGAGCAGTACTTC. It yields the protein CASSTATGLNEQYF. Based on the CDR3 plus reference TRBV5-6 and TRBJ2-7, the full variable domain is DAGVTQSPTHLIKTRGQQVTLRCSPKSGHDTVSWYQQALGQGPQFIFQYYEEEERQRGNFPDRFSGHQFPNYSSELNVNALLLGDSALYLCASSTATGLNEQYFGPGTRLTVT.

This clonotype came up a few times. V gene TRBV30 combines with J gene TRBJ1-1; possible D gene TRBD1, 6 bases. V was pared by 5 bases and J by 3 bases, with 25 bases between. CDR3 length equals 17 residues. Germline V gene sequence: CDR1 GTSNPN, CDR2 SVGIG (reference sequence). CDR3 sequence (DNA): TGTGCCTGGCCCCGGGCAGGGGATGTGGGTGAGGACACTGAAGCTTTCTTT. Its translation is CAWPRAGDVGEDTEAFF.

This clonotype was counted between two and nine times. J is TRBJ2-5 and V is TRBV7-9, with D maybe TRBD1 (6 bases). The germline V and J ends were trimmed by 5 bases and 0 bases, with 16 bases remaining between them. Germline assignment: CDR1 SEHNR and CDR2 FQNEAQ (reference sequence). This CDR3 has 16 residues. The CDR3 sequence is CASSPDSEVDQETQYF. For the CDR3, the DNA is TGTGCCAGCAGCCCGGACAGTGAAGTAGACCAAGAGACCCAGTACTTC.

The chain recombines TRBV28 with TRBJ2-7, with D possibly TRBD2 on 6 matching bases. Trimming took 3 bases from V and 3 from J, leaving 9 bases between them. This CDR3 region has 13 residues. Per germline, CDR1 MDHEN and CDR2 SYDVKM. In nucleotides, the CDR3 is TGTGCCAGCAGTTTTGGAGGGATCTACGAGCAGTACTTC. It is translated as CASSFGGIYEQYF. The full variable domain, in which reference TRBV28 and TRBJ2-7 provide the parts outside the CDR3, is DVKVTQSSRYLVKRTGEKVFLECVQDMDHENMFWYRQDPGLGLRLIYFSYDVKMKEKGDIPEGYSVSREKKERFSLILESASTNQTSMYLCASSFGGIYEQYFGPGTRLTVT.

The chain links TRBV9 to TRBJ2-1; 9 bases are a match to TRBD2. The CDR3 has 15 residues. The germline gives CDR1 SGDLS, CDR2 YYNGEE. V shed 4 bases and J 4 bases; nucleotides not matched to a gene: 6. The CDR3 DNA is TGTGCCAGCAGCAATTTAGCGGGGGAGTACAATGAGCAGTTCTTC. As protein: CASSNLAGEYNEQFF.

This chain joins TRBV6-2 or TRBV6-3 and TRBJ1-1, with a tentative D call TRBD1 (5 bases). CDR1 is MNHEY, CDR2 SVGEGT, per germline. The CDR3 totals 13 residues. Between the trimmed V and J ends, which lost 6 bases and 5 bases, there was a span of 13 bases. The CDR3 nucleotides read TGTGCCAGCAGCTTAGTCCGGACAACTGAAGCTTTCTTT. It codes for CASSLVRTTEAFF.

J is TRBJ2-1 and V is TRBV7-3; 9 bases are shared with TRBD1. After removal of 2 bases from V and 13 bases from J, the junction contained 6 bases not matched to a gene. Germline CDR1 and CDR2: SGHTA and FQGTGA. The CDR3 sequence is 13 residues long. The CDR3 nucleotides are TGTGCCAGCAGCTTACAGGGACAGGGCTTTCAGTTCTTC. Protein product: CASSLQGQGFQFF.

The table lists this clonotype with a few counts. The rearrangement uses TRBV10-3 and TRBJ2-7; 7 bases match TRBD2. The trim removed 8 bases at V and 4 bases at J, leaving 8 bases unmatched. The germline V gene encodes CDR1 ENHRY and CDR2 SYGVKD. CDR3 length: 13 amino acids. The CDR3 DNA is TGTGCCATCTCGAGCGGGGTACAATACGAGCAGTACTTC. Translation gives CAISSGVQYEQYF.

This clonotype was counted ten times or more. The chain carries TRBV5-1 and TRBJ2-1; D may be TRBD2 (6 bases). The germline V gene has CDR1 SGHRS and CDR2 YFSETQ. The V end was cut by 4 bases, the J end by 5 bases, with 16 bases between. This CDR3 spans 15 amino acids. The CDR3 bases are TGCGCCAGCAGCCTCGACGGAGGGCCGGACAATGAGCAGTTCTTC. It encodes CASSLDGGPDNEQFF.

This chain uses TRBV6-2 or TRBV6-3 with TRBJ1-1; the D is unclear. In germline, CDR1 is MNHEY, CDR2 SVGEGT. The V end lost 0 bases, the J end lost 12 bases, and 11 bases lay between the germline ends. The CDR3 loop spans 12 amino acids. The CDR3 sequence: CASSYSGLLTFF. The CDR3 DNA reads as TGTGCCAGCAGTTACTCGGGGTTGTTGACTTTCTTT.

The genes are TRBV7-6 and TRBJ1-5; D is uncertain. The CDR3 covers 17 residues. V lost 5 bases to trimming and J lost 2 bases, with 19 bases between them. Germline V gene data show CDR1 as SGHVS and CDR2 as FNYEAQ. The CDR3 bases are TGTGCCAGCAGCCCATGGGGAGATCTTAGGGGCAATCAGCCCCAGCATTTT. Protein sequence: CASSPWGDLRGNQPQHF.

This clonotype was observed at least ten times. The rearrangement links TRBV28 to TRBJ2-5, with unresolved D. Germline assignment: CDR1 MDHEN and CDR2 SYDVKM. CDR3 length: 13 residues. Deletions cut 2 bases from V and 5 bases from J, with 9 bases between. The chain's CDR3 is CASSLQAVETQYF. CDR3 bases: TGTGCCAGCAGTTTACAGGCAGTTGAGACCCAGTACTTC.

CDR3 sequence reads: CATSRDRTPRGYTF. The CDR3 coding sequence is TGTGCCACCAGCAGAGATAGGACACCGAGGGGCTACACCTTC. The genes are TRBV15 and TRBJ1-2, with a possible D match to TRBD1 (5 bases). CDR1 and CDR2 from the germline V gene are LNHNV and YYDKDF (reference sequence). Trimming left V 0 bases short and J 8 bases short, with 13 bases between. CDR3 length: 14 residues. The full variable domain, its missing parts supplied by reference TRBV15 and TRBJ1-2, is DAMVIQNPRYQVTQFGKPVTLSCSQTLNHNVMYWYQQKSSQAPKLLFHYYDKDFNNEADTPDNFQSRRPNTSFCFLDIRSPGLGDTAMYLCATSRDRTPRGYTFGSGTRLTVV.

This chain links TRBV7-9 with TRBJ1-4; D perhaps matches TRBD1 (5 bases). The CDR3 is 13 residues long. Germline lookup yields CDR1 SEHNR and CDR2 FQNEAQ (reference sequence). Trimming stripped 1 base from V and 7 bases from J, with 7 bases between. CDR3 in DNA: TGTGCCAGCAGCTTAGAAGGGGCTGAAAAACTGTTTTTT. Its protein product is CASSLEGAEKLFF.

For this clonotype: A read error may be the cause here, since a much bigger clone is one base away. V gene TRBV25-1 combines with J gene TRBJ1-2; 8 positions agree with TRBD1. Germline V gives CDR1 MGHDK, CDR2 SYGVNS. The CDR3 is 14 amino acids. Trimming cost V 6 bases and J 4 bases; bases outside gene matches: 7. This CDR3 is CASSPRTGIYGYTF. Here the CDR3 DNA reads TGTGCCAGCAGCCCCCGGACAGGGATCTATGGCTACACCTTC.

This clonotype has at least ten counts. This rearrangement joins TRBV30 to TRBJ2-7, with 8 bases lining up with TRBD1. From germline, CDR1 is GTSNPN and CDR2 SVGIG (reference sequence). CDR3 size: 14 residues. Germline trimming cut 3 bases from V and 3 bases from J; bases unmatched to any gene: 7. The DNA for the CDR3 is TGTGCCTGGAGCGTGACTGGACAGGGCTACGAGCAGTACTTC. Translating it yields CAWSVTGQGYEQYF.

This clonotype has at least ten counts. V is TRBV3-1 and J is TRBJ1-2, with D unclear. V was clipped by 4 bases and J by 5 bases, with 14 bases between them. CDR3 size: 14 residues. In germline, CDR1 is LGHDT, CDR2 YNNKEL (reference sequence). The CDR3, as DNA: TGTGCCAGCAGCCCAAACCCCCAGGAGTATGGCTACACCTTC. Protein sequence: CASSPNPQEYGYTF.